The rows below give T cell receptor beta chains drawn from one sample of a study of OX40 agonist ivuxolimab in advanced cancers. Only in-frame clones appear in the TCRdb table, and some are missing; sequencing was by immunoSEQ multiplex PCR. The table lists some 66,000 clones, approximately 91% of them singletons. Sample: CD4+ or CD8+ T cells sorted from blood, taken in a trial of the OX40 agonist ivuxolimab. Receptors originate from an adult with an advanced solid tumor such as melanoma, head and neck, liver or kidney cancer. CDR3s include the opening cysteine and the closing phenylalanine or tryptophan. The order of the fields is J gene, V gene, clone size, D gene, CDR3 DNA, CDR3 protein. D genes are given only for firm matches. Size is stated for part of the rows, as once, few or many counts, or as a class when the clone is expanded.

J gene: TRBJ1-2
V gene: TRBV19
clone size: .
D gene: .
CDR3 DNA: TGTGCCAGTAGTATCATCGGCACCTTAAGTGGCTACACCTTC
CDR3 protein: CASSIIGTLSGYTF

J gene: TRBJ2-7
V gene: TRBV7-8
clone size: .
D gene: .
CDR3 DNA: TGTGCCAGCAGCTTTCGGCGGGACTACGAGCAGTACTTC
CDR3 protein: CASSFRRDYEQYF

J gene: TRBJ2-1
V gene: TRBV20-1
clone size: .
D gene: .
CDR3 DNA: TGCAGTGCTATTAATGAGCAGTTCTTC
CDR3 protein: CSAINEQFF

J gene: TRBJ2-1
V gene: TRBV7-9
clone size: .
D gene: .
CDR3 DNA: TGTGCCAGCAATTGGGACAATGAGCAGTTCTTC
CDR3 protein: CASNWDNEQFF

J gene: TRBJ1-2
V gene: TRBV6-5
clone size: .
D gene: .
CDR3 DNA: TGTGCCAGCAGCACAGGTGGCGGCTACACCTTC
CDR3 protein: CASSTGGGYTF

J gene: TRBJ1-1
V gene: TRBV20-1
clone size: .
D gene: .
CDR3 DNA: TGCAGTGCTAAGCGCCTCACTGAAGCTTTCTTT
CDR3 protein: CSAKRLTEAFF

J gene: TRBJ2-3
V gene: TRBV5-1
clone size: once
D gene: TRBD2
CDR3 DNA: TGCGCCAGCGGGGGGACTAGCGGAAGCACAGATACGCAGTATTTT
CDR3 protein: CASGGTSGSTDTQYF

J gene: TRBJ2-5
V gene: TRBV5-1
clone size: .
D gene: .
CDR3 DNA: TGCGCCAGCTCTGGGCAGACTCAAGAGACCCAGTACTTC
CDR3 protein: CASSGQTQETQYF

J gene: TRBJ1-2
V gene: TRBV7-2
clone size: .
D gene: .
CDR3 DNA: TGTGCCAGCAGCCGGGGGATGCGACAGTTCTATGGCTACACCTTC
CDR3 protein: CASSRGMRQFYGYTF

J gene: TRBJ2-3
V gene: TRBV18
clone size: .
D gene: TRBD1
CDR3 DNA: TGTGCCAGCTCACCACCTAGGGGACAGGGTCCAGATACGCAGTATTTT
CDR3 protein: CASSPPRGQGPDTQYF

J gene: TRBJ2-1
V gene: TRBV11-2
clone size: .
D gene: .
CDR3 DNA: TGTGCCAGCAGCTTAGCCGGATACAATGAGCAGTTCTTC
CDR3 protein: CASSLAGYNEQFF

J gene: TRBJ2-5
V gene: TRBV21-1
clone size: .
D gene: .
CDR3 DNA: TGTGCCAGCAGCATAATTCCAGCTCGCCAGGAGACCCAGTACTTC
CDR3 protein: CASSIIPARQETQYF

J gene: TRBJ2-6
V gene: TRBV28
clone size: once
D gene: TRBD2
CDR3 DNA: TGTGCCAGCAGTTTATGGACCGTGGGGAGGGGCTCTGGGGCCAACGTCCTGACTTTC
CDR3 protein: CASSLWTVGRGSGANVLTF

J gene: TRBJ2-1
V gene: TRBV7-8
clone size: few
D gene: .
CDR3 DNA: TGTGCCAGCAGCGTACAGGGTGAGCAGTTCTTC
CDR3 protein: CASSVQGEQFF

J gene: TRBJ2-6
V gene: TRBV6-1
clone size: .
D gene: .
CDR3 DNA: TGTGCCACCCAACAGGGCTCTGGGGCCAACGTCCTGACTTTC
CDR3 protein: CATQQGSGANVLTF

J gene: TRBJ2-3
V gene: TRBV5-1
clone size: .
D gene: TRBD2
CDR3 DNA: TGCGCCAGCAGCGATAGCGGGAGGGCCACACTTTTAACCACAGATACGCAGTATTTT
CDR3 protein: CASSDSGRATLLTTDTQYF

J gene: TRBJ2-7
V gene: TRBV18
clone size: .
D gene: .
CDR3 DNA: TGTGCCAGCTCACCGGCCCCCGGGACGATGAGCTACGAGCAGTACTTC
CDR3 protein: CASSPAPGTMSYEQYF

J gene: TRBJ2-7
V gene: TRBV7-2
clone size: once
D gene: .
CDR3 DNA: TGTGCCAGCAGCTTAGTGGTTCCCTCCTACGAGCAGTACTTC
CDR3 protein: CASSLVVPSYEQYF

J gene: TRBJ2-7
V gene: TRBV11-2
clone size: .
D gene: .
CDR3 DNA: TGTGCCAGCACGACCGGGACTGGACCCTACGAGCAGTACTTC
CDR3 protein: CASTTGTGPYEQYF

J gene: TRBJ1-1
V gene: TRBV18
clone size: .
D gene: TRBD1
CDR3 DNA: TGTGCCAGCTCCTCCGACAGGGGGTGGGGAAACACTGAAGCTTTCTTT
CDR3 protein: CASSSDRGWGNTEAFF

J gene: TRBJ1-2
V gene: TRBV4-1
clone size: .
D gene: TRBD1
CDR3 DNA: TGCGCCAGCAGCCAAGCCAGGGGGGCCTATGGCTACACCTTC
CDR3 protein: CASSQARGAYGYTF

J gene: TRBJ1-2
V gene: TRBV14
clone size: .
D gene: TRBD1
CDR3 DNA: TGTGCCAGCAGCGCCCACAGACAGGGTGGCTACACCTTC
CDR3 protein: CASSAHRQGGYTF

J gene: TRBJ2-4
V gene: TRBV5-6
clone size: once
D gene: .
CDR3 DNA: TGTGCCAGCAGCAGTACCAAAAACATTCAGTACTTC
CDR3 protein: CASSSTKNIQYF

J gene: TRBJ1-1
V gene: TRBV6-5
clone size: .
D gene: .
CDR3 DNA: TGTGCCAGCAGTTACGGGGAGAGCACTGAAGCTTTCTTT
CDR3 protein: CASSYGESTEAFF

J gene: TRBJ2-7
V gene: TRBV5-1
clone size: .
D gene: .
CDR3 DNA: TGCGCCAGCCGGGACCCTTCCTACGAGCAGTACTTC
CDR3 protein: CASRDPSYEQYF

J gene: TRBJ2-1
V gene: TRBV7-6
clone size: .
D gene: TRBD2
CDR3 DNA: TGTGCCAGCAGCTTAAATCTAGCGGGAGGATGGCAGTTCTTC
CDR3 protein: CASSLNLAGGWQFF

J gene: TRBJ2-7
V gene: TRBV27
clone size: .
D gene: TRBD1
CDR3 DNA: TGTGCCAGCAGTTTAGAGAGGGGGCCTTACGAGCAGTACTTC
CDR3 protein: CASSLERGPYEQYF

J gene: TRBJ2-2
V gene: TRBV10-3
clone size: .
D gene: .
CDR3 DNA: TGTGCCAACAGAGGTTTAGGAACCGGGGAGCTGTTTTTT
CDR3 protein: CANRGLGTGELFF

J gene: TRBJ2-7
V gene: TRBV18
clone size: .
D gene: .
CDR3 DNA: TGTGCCAGCTCCCGTCCGACAGACCCCTACGAGCAGTACTTC
CDR3 protein: CASSRPTDPYEQYF

J gene: TRBJ2-1
V gene: TRBV12-2
clone size: .
D gene: .
CDR3 DNA: TGTGCAAGTCGCTTCACCCGGTATAGCGGGAGCTCCTACAATGAGCAGTTCTTC
CDR3 protein: CASRFTRYSGSSYNEQFF

J gene: TRBJ2-3
V gene: TRBV6-5
clone size: .
D gene: TRBD2
CDR3 DNA: TGTGCCAGCACTACGGGGGGAGGGTCATTATATACGCAGTATTTT
CDR3 protein: CASTTGGGSLYTQYF

J gene: TRBJ2-7
V gene: TRBV7-8
clone size: .
D gene: .
CDR3 DNA: TGTGCCAGCAGGGAAAATGGGCCTTACGAGCAGTACTTC
CDR3 protein: CASRENGPYEQYF

J gene: TRBJ1-2
V gene: TRBV6-5
clone size: .
D gene: TRBD1
CDR3 DNA: TGTGCCAGCAGACTTGGACAGGGGGCGTTGGATGGCTACACCTTC
CDR3 protein: CASRLGQGALDGYTF

J gene: TRBJ2-5
V gene: TRBV28
clone size: .
D gene: .
CDR3 DNA: TGTGCCAGCAGTTTATACAGGGTTGAAGAGACCCAGTACTTC
CDR3 protein: CASSLYRVEETQYF

J gene: TRBJ1-1
V gene: TRBV7-9
clone size: few
D gene: .
CDR3 DNA: TGTGCCAGCAGCCCACAGAACTCGAACACTGAAGCTTTCTTT
CDR3 protein: CASSPQNSNTEAFF

J gene: TRBJ2-7
V gene: TRBV19
clone size: .
D gene: .
CDR3 DNA: TGTGCCAGTAGTATCGGGAAACAGGGCGAGCAGTACTTC
CDR3 protein: CASSIGKQGEQYF

J gene: TRBJ2-5
V gene: TRBV11-2
clone size: .
D gene: .
CDR3 DNA: TGTGCCAGCAGCTTACGACTAGAGGCAGGAGAGACCCAGTACTTC
CDR3 protein: CASSLRLEAGETQYF

J gene: TRBJ1-1
V gene: TRBV4-1
clone size: .
D gene: TRBD1
CDR3 DNA: TGCGCCAGCAGCCAGGAAGACAGGGGCGACACTGAAGCTTTCTTT
CDR3 protein: CASSQEDRGDTEAFF

J gene: TRBJ2-7
V gene: TRBV6-5
clone size: few
D gene: .
CDR3 DNA: TGTGCCAGCAGGACAACGAGAGACGAGCAGTACTTC
CDR3 protein: CASRTTRDEQYF